The 19 T cell receptor beta chains below were found in one sample sequenced in a study of blood T cell repertoires in COVID-19. TCRdb keeps only in-frame clones here, not all; method: immunoSEQ multiplex PCR. Of over 70,000 clones listed, 75% to 90% are singletons. The sequenced sample consisted of peripheral blood. The receptors shown here come from a human donor in a cohort sampled during active COVID-19.

This chain joins TRBV5-1 and TRBJ1-4; perhaps TRBD1 as D (5 bases). Germline CDR1 SGHRS, CDR2 YFSETQ. The CDR3 has 14 residues. The V end was cut by 4 bases, the J end by 4 bases, with 11 bases between. The CDR3 sequence is CASSPGRGNEKLFF. The CDR3 DNA sequence: TGCGCCAGCAGCCCAGGGAGGGGTAATGAAAAACTGTTTTTT. Full variable domain (remainder filled in from reference TRBV5-1 and TRBJ1-4): KAGVTQTPRYLIKTRGQQVTLSCSPISGHRSVSWYQQTPGQGLQFLFEYFSETQRNKGNFPGRFSGRQFSNSRSEMNVSTLELGDSALYLCASSPGRGNEKLFFGSGTQLSVL.

This clone was recorded only once. CDR3 DNA: TGTGCCAGCAGTTTGAGGACCCACAGGACCCTCCACTTT. Its protein product is CASSLRTHRTLHF. This chain joins TRBV27 and TRBJ1-6; perhaps TRBD1 as D (5 bases). V lost 3 bases to trimming and J lost 14 bases, with 14 bases between them. The germline gives CDR1 MNHEY, CDR2 SMNVEV (reference sequence). This CDR3 region has 13 residues.

This chain connects TRBV11-2 to TRBJ1-2; D is unresolved. V lost 0 bases to trimming and J lost 5 bases, with 7 bases between them. The CDR3 totals 13 residues. CDR1 and CDR2 from the germline V gene are SGHAT and FQNNGV. As DNA, the CDR3 is TGTGCCAGCAGCTTAGATCGGAGGTATGGCTACACCTTC. This gives the protein CASSLDRRYGYTF.

J is TRBJ2-7 and V is TRBV4-1; 10 positions match TRBD2. Germline CDR1 reads MGHRA; CDR2 reads YSYEKL. V was pared by 2 bases and J by 2 bases, with 18 bases of the junction left unmatched. The CDR3 consists of 20 residues. The CDR3 is CASSQRATGTSDDLTYEQYF. The CDR3 bases are TGCGCCAGCAGCCAAAGGGCGACCGGGACTAGCGATGACTTAACCTACGAGCAGTACTTC.

V is TRBV4-2 and J is TRBJ2-3; D unclear. The CDR3 sequence is 16 residues long. V was clipped by 0 bases and J by 0 bases, with 10 bases between them. Per the germline V gene, CDR1 is LGHNA and CDR2 is YNFKEQ. The chain's CDR3 is CASSQDSPGSTDTQYF. CDR3 DNA: TGTGCCAGCAGCCAAGATAGTCCGGGTAGCACAGATACGCAGTATTTT.

The CDR3 DNA reads TGTGCCAGCAGCAGGACTAGCTCCTACGAGCAGTACTTC. Protein sequence: CASSRTSSYEQYF. The rearrangement links TRBV12-3 or TRBV12-4 to TRBJ2-7; TRBD2 matches at 7 bases. The CDR3 totals 13 residues. Trimming cost V 6 bases and J 0 bases; bases outside gene matches: 2.

This chain connects TRBV5-6 to TRBJ2-5, with 7 bases aligning to TRBD1. Germline assignment: CDR1 SGHDT and CDR2 YYEEEE. V dropped 3 bases and J dropped 2; count of bases not matched to a gene: 7. CDR3 size: 15 residues. The CDR3 DNA follows: TGTGCCAGCAGCTCCCTGACAGGGATTCAAGAGACCCAGTACTTC. It codes for CASSSLTGIQETQYF.

The V call is TRBV6-5, the J call TRBJ1-1; possibly TRBD1 for D (6 bases). Germline-derived CDR1 and CDR2 are MNHEY and SVGAGI. The V gene lost 10 bases and the J gene lost 8 bases, with 26 bases spanning the gap. This CDR3 region has 15 residues. The CDR3 reads CATIARQGIFGEAFF. In DNA, the CDR3 is TGTGCCACAATAGCTCGTCAGGGGATTTTTGGGGAAGCTTTCTTT.

This clone was observed a few times. CDR3 in amino acids: CAISGQGLNSGNTIYF. The CDR3 region has the DNA TGTGCCATCAGCGGTCAGGGATTAAACTCTGGAAACACCATATATTTT. This chain joins TRBV10-3 and TRBJ1-3; D perhaps matches TRBD1 (5 bases). Trimming left V 6 bases short and J 0 bases short, with 15 bases between. CDR1 is ENHRY, CDR2 SYGVKD, per germline. The CDR3 is 16 amino acids.

This chain links TRBV6-5 with TRBJ1-1; 7 bases agree with TRBD1. The CDR3 sequence is 14 residues long. The germline CDR1 and CDR2 sequences are MNHEY and SVGAGI. Germline trimming cut 3 bases from V and 7 bases from J; bases unmatched to any gene: 8. Written as DNA, the CDR3 is TGTGCCAGCAGTTATCTTCAGGGGGGTGGTGAAGCTTTCTTT. Translated: CASSYLQGGGEAFF.

The CDR3 nucleotides are TGTGCCAGCAGTGTCGGGACAGGGGGCAGCGGCTACACCTTC. This translates into CASSVGTGGSGYTF. The chain recombines TRBV6-4 with TRBJ1-2, with 12 positions matching TRBD1. The CDR3 totals 14 residues. V trimming: 4 bases; J trimming: 8 bases; junction bases outside the gene matches: 5. Per germline, CDR1 MRHNA and CDR2 SNTAGT.

The rearrangement joins TRBV6-5 to TRBJ1-5; TRBD1 aligns across 7 bases. V gave up 8 bases and J gave up 5 bases; unmatched junction bases: 12. This CDR3 has 15 residues. Per the germline V gene, CDR1 is MNHEY and CDR2 is SVGAGI. This CDR3 reads CASGGPRQGHQPQHF. In nucleotides, the CDR3 is TGTGCCAGCGGAGGGCCTAGACAGGGTCATCAGCCCCAGCATTTT.

This rearrangement joins TRBV3-1 (or the pseudogene TRBV3-2) to TRBJ2-1, with D possibly TRBD2 on 5 matching bases. V lost 3 bases and J lost 13, with 16 bases in between. The CDR3 runs to 13 residues. Germline V gene lookup returns CDR1 LGHDT and CDR2 YNNKEL (reference sequence). CDR3 nucleotides: TGTGCCAGCAGCCAGTCCGGGCCCGGGGTCCAGTTCTTC. This codes for CASSQSGPGVQFF.

This chain joins TRBV5-1 and TRBJ1-4, with D perhaps matching TRBD1 (5 bases). Trimming took off 4 bases at V and 5 bases at J, with 12 bases between the two ends. CDR1 is SGHRS and CDR2 is YFSETQ in the germline V gene. The CDR3 consists of 14 residues. The CDR3 reads CASSPLGENEKLFF. DNA of the CDR3: TGCGCCAGCAGCCCATTAGGGGAAAATGAAAAACTGTTTTTT.

The chain employs TRBV25-1 and TRBJ1-2; the D gene is possibly TRBD1 (5 bases). The length of the CDR3 is 14 residues. V lost 5 bases to trimming and J lost 4 bases, with 14 bases between them. Per germline, CDR1 MGHDK and CDR2 SYGVNS. CDR3 DNA: TGTGCCAGCAGTTTTCCTGGCAGGGCCTATGGCTACACCTTC. It codes for CASSFPGRAYGYTF.

The chain has TRBV28 and TRBJ2-3, with 9 bases lining up with TRBD2. Trimming took 6 bases from V and 2 from J; bases not matched to a gene: 9. The CDR3 is 16 amino acids. The V gene's germline CDR1 is MDHEN and CDR2 SYDVKM. The CDR3 DNA is TGTGCCAGCAGCCCCGGGGGCGGGAGGGCCACAGATACGCAGTATTTT. Translated, it gives CASSPGGGRATDTQYF.

Details on this clone: The germline gene is not matched at one end of the junction; a read error may be the cause. The rearrangement uses TRBV11-3 and TRBJ2-1; D may be TRBD2 (5 bases). Germline CDR1 SGHNT, CDR2 YENEEA. The CDR3 is 13 amino acids. The CDR3 sequence is CASSLGEKNGQFF. The DNA of the CDR3 is TGTGCCAGCAGCCTGGGAGAGAAAAATGGGCAGTTCTTC.

CDR3 residues: CASSLEGGLGGELFF. The DNA for the CDR3 is TGTGCCAGCAGCTTAGAGGGAGGGCTTGGCGGGGAGCTGTTTTTT. This chain links TRBV11-3 with TRBJ2-2; the match to TRBD2 covers 7 bases. After removal of 0 bases from V and 7 bases from J, the junction contained 5 bases not matched to a gene. Germline V lookup: CDR1 SGHNT, CDR2 YENEEA. The CDR3 is made up of 15 amino acids. The whole variable domain, filled in from reference TRBV11-3 and TRBJ2-2, reads EAGVVQSPRYKIIEKKQPVAFWCNPISGHNTLYWYLQNLGQGPELLIRYENEEAVDDSQLPKDRFSAERLKGVDSTLKIQPAELGDSAVYLCASSLEGGLGGELFFGEGSRLTVL.

This clone has just one count. The rearrangement links TRBV5-1 to TRBJ2-2; TRBD1 matches 8 bases. The CDR3 contains 17 residues. The germline V gene has CDR1 SGHRS and CDR2 YFSETQ. Unmatched junction bases numbered 7, after V lost 1 base and J lost 2 bases. The DNA for the CDR3 is TGCGCCAGCAGCTTGAGTCAAGGGACAGGTAACACCGGGGAGCTGTTTTTT. As protein: CASSLSQGTGNTGELFF.